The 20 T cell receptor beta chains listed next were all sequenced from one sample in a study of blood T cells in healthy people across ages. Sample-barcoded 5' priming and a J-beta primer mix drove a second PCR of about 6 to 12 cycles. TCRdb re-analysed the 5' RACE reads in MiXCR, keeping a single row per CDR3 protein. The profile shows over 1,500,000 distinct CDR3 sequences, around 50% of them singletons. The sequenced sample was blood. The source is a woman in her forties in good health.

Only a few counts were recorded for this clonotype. CDR3 DNA sequence: TGCAGTGCTCGATACTTTGTTATCGGGGAGAATAATGAAAAACTGTTTTTT. Translated, it gives CSARYFVIGENNEKLFF. The chain is built from TRBV20-1 and TRBJ1-4; D is uncertain. The CDR3 totals 17 residues. Trimming pared 5 bases from V and 4 bases from J, leaving 23 bases between. CDR1 and CDR2 (germline): DFQATT, SNEGSKA (reference sequence).

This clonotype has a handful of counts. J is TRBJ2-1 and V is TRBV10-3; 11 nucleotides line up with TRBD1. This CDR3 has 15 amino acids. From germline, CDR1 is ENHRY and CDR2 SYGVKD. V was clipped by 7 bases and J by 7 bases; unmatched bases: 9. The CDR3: CAINTPGQGGNEQFF. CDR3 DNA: TGTGCCATCAATACTCCGGGACAGGGGGGTAATGAGCAGTTCTTC.

CDR3 in DNA: TGTGCCAGCAGACGGGGGGGGATAGCGGGAGCCTTCTCCAATGAGCAGTTCTTC. Its protein is CASRRGGIAGAFSNEQFF. This sequence joins TRBV12-3 or TRBV12-4 and TRBJ2-1, with TRBD2 matching over 9 bases. The ends lost 6 bases at V and 6 bases at J; junction bases unmatched: 18. The CDR3 runs to 18 residues.

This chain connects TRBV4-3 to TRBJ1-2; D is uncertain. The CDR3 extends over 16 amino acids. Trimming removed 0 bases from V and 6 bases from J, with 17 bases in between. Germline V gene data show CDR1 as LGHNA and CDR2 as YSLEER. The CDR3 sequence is CASSQDVIAGVDGYTF. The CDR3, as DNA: TGCGCCAGCAGCCAAGATGTGATTGCCGGAGTGGATGGCTACACCTTC.

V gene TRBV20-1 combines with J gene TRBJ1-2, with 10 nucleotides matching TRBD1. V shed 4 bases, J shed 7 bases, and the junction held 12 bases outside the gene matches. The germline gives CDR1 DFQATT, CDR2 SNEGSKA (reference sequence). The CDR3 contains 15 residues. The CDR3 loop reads CSAMDPGTGVLGYTF. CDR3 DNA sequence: TGCAGTGCTATGGACCCGGGGACAGGGGTTCTTGGCTACACCTTC.

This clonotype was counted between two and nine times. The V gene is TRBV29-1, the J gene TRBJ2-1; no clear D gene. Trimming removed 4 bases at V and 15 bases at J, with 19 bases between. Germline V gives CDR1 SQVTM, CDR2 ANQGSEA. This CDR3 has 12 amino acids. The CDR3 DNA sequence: TGCAGCGTTGTAGGCCTACGTTTTGCTCCGTTCTTC. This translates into CSVVGLRFAPFF.

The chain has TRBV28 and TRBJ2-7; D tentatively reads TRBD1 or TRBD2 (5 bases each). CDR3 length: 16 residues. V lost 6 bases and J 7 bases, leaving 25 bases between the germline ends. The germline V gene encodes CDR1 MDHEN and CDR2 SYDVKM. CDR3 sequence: CASRARDGLANNEQYF. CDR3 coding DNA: TGTGCCAGCAGGGCACGGGACGGTTTGGCCAACAATGAGCAGTACTTC.

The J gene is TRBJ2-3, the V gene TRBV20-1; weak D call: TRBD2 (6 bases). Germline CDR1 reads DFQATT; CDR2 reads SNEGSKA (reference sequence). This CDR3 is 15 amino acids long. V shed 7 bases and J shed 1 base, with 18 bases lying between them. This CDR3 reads CSVTMGGLGTDTQYF. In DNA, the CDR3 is TGCAGTGTTACGATGGGGGGTCTTGGCACAGATACGCAGTATTTT.

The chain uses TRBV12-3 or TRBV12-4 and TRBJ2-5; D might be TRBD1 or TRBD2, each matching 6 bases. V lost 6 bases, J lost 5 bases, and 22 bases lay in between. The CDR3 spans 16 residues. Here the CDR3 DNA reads TGTGCCAGCAGAGACGGGGGACACGGGGGATGGGAGACCCAGTACTTC. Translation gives CASRDGGHGGWETQYF.

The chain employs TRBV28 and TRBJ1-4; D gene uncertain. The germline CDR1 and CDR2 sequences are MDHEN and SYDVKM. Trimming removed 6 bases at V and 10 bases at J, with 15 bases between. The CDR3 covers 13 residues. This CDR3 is CASSSALVGKLFF. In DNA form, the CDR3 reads TGTGCCAGCAGCTCGGCCCTTGTTGGAAAACTGTTTTTT. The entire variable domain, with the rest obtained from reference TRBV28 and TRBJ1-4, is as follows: DVKVTQSSRYLVKRTGEKVFLECVQDMDHENMFWYRQDPGLGLRLIYFSYDVKMKEKGDIPEGYSVSREKKERFSLILESASTNQTSMYLCASSSALVGKLFFGSGTQLSVL.

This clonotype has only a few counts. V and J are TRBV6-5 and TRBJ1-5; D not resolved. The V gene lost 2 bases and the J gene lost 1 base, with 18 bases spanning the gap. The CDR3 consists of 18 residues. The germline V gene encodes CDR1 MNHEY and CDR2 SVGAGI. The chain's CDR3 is CASSYELGKVKSNQPQHF. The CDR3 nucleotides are TGTGCCAGCAGTTACGAGTTAGGGAAAGTGAAGAGCAATCAGCCCCAGCATTTT.

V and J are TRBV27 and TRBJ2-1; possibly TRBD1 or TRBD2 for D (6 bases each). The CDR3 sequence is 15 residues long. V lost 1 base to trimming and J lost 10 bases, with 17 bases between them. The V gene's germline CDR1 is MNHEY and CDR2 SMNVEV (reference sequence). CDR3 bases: TGTGCCAGCAGTTTATTGGGGGGCGGAAAATGGGAGCAGTTCTTC. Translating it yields CASSLLGGGKWEQFF.

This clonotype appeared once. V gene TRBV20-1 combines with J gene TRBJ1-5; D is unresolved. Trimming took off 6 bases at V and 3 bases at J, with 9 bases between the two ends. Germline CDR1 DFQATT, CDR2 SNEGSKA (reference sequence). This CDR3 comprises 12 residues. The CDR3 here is CSARQYNQPQHF. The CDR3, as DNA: TGCAGTGCGAGGCAGTACAATCAGCCCCAGCATTTT.

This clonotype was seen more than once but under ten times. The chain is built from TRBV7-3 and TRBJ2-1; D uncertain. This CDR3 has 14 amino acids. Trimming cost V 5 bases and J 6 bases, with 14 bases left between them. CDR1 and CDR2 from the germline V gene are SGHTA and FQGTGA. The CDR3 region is CASSQGASRNEQFF. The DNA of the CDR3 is TGTGCCAGCAGCCAAGGCGCATCTCGCAATGAGCAGTTCTTC.

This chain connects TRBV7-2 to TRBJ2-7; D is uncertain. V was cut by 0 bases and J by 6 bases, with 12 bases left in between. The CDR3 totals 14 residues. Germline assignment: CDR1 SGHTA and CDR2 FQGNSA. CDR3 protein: CASSLAAPVSEQYF. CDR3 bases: TGTGCCAGCAGCTTAGCGGCCCCGGTGAGCGAGCAGTACTTC.

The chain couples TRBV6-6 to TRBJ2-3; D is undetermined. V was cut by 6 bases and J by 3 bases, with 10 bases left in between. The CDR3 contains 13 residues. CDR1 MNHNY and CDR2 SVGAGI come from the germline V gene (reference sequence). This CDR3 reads CASRPGYTDTQYF. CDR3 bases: TGTGCCAGCAGGCCCGGGTATACAGATACGCAGTATTTT.

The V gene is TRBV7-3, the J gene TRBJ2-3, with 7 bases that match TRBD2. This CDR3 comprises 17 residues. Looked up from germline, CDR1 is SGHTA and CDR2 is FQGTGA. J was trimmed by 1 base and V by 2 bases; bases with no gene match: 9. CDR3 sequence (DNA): TGTGCCAGCAGCTTATTTTCCGCGGGGGTTGGCACAGATACGCAGTATTTT. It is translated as CASSLFSAGVGTDTQYF.

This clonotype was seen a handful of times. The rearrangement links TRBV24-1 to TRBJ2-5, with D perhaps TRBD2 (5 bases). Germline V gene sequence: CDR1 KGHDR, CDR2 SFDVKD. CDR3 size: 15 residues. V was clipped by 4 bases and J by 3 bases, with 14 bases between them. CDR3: CATSESRTGKETQYF. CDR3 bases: TGTGCCACCAGTGAGTCCCGGACGGGGAAAGAGACCCAGTACTTC.

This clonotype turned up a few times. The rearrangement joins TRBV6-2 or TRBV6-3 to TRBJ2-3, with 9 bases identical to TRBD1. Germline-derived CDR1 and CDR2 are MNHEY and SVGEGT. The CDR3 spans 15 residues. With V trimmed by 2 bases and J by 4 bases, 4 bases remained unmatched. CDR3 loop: CASSYRTGAADTQYF. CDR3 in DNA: TGTGCCAGCAGTTACCGGACAGGGGCTGCAGATACGCAGTATTTT.

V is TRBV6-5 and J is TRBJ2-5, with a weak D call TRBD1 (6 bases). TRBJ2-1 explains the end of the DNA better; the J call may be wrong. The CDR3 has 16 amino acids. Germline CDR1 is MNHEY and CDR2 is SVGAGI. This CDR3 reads CASSYFQGWEQETQFF. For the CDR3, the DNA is TGTGCCAGCAGTTATTTTCAGGGGTGGGAGCAAGAGACCCAGTTCTTC.